Listed below are T cell receptor beta chains from one sample, sequenced in a study of CXCR3-negative and CXCR3-positive naive CD8 T cells. Using the 5' RACE reads, TCRdb records one entry per CDR3 protein without DNA. The repertoire shows about 53,000 distinct CDR3 sequences; the top ten hold roughly 0.6%. Input material: naive CXCR3+ CD8+ T cells from blood. The receptors shown here come from a human donor in good health. Some clones in this sample may be carry-over from other donors' samples. Each CDR3 is given with its conserved first and last residue.

V,J,CDR3
TRBV9,TRBJ1-6,CASSGEAGNRSPLHF
TRBV29-1,TRBJ1-2,CSAQGGRDYGYTF
TRBV12-3/TRBV12-4,TRBJ1-1,CASSLPVNTEAFF
TRBV29-1,TRBJ2-5,CSGWTLTQETQYF
TRBV2,TRBJ1-1,CASQGGTEAFF
TRBV29-1,TRBJ2-2,CSVGGGNTGELFF
TRBV25-1,TRBJ2-3,CASRTSGALDTQYF
TRBV2,TRBJ2-6,CASSEIRGVGNVLTF
TRBV7-3,TRBJ2-1,CASSPLPGSSYNEQFF
TRBV11-3,TRBJ1-2,CASSKQGGGYGYTF
TRBV19,TRBJ2-1,CASSMALADYNEQFF
TRBV27,TRBJ1-1,CASSWDGNTEAFF
TRBV12-3/TRBV12-4,TRBJ2-1,CASSGGPPSYNEQFF
TRBV7-2,TRBJ2-5,CASSPGGGHQETQYF
TRBV14,TRBJ2-7,CASSQDRTRPYEQYF
TRBV2,TRBJ2-1,CASSDPTDQSSYNEQFF
TRBV7-3,TRBJ1-1,CASSLRGNTEAFF
TRBV7-9,TRBJ1-1,CASSLMGAAEAFF
TRBV7-2,TRBJ2-5,CASSLEVLDPKETQYF
TRBV4-1,TRBJ1-1,CASSSVPGQGANTEAFF
TRBV12-3/TRBV12-4,TRBJ2-2,CASSYRLAGDHTGELFF
TRBV12-3/TRBV12-4,TRBJ2-5,CASQTGLQETQYF
TRBV10-3,TRBJ2-2,CAMGTGTANTGELFF
TRBV12-3/TRBV12-4,TRBJ2-7,CASSPGLGGYEQYF
TRBV28,TRBJ2-1,CASSIGTGYNNEQFF
TRBV5-1,TRBJ1-1,CASSSTYRGLGTEAFF
TRBV11-2,TRBJ2-7,CASARQGADEQYF
TRBV4-2,TRBJ2-7,CASSQDRSDRGREQYF
TRBV4-1,TRBJ2-1,CASSQVNSYNEQFF
TRBV6-2/TRBV6-3,TRBJ2-7,CASSYSFAGGLNEQYF
TRBV7-9,TRBJ2-5,CASSLEWTGEGTQYF
TRBV11-2,TRBJ2-1,CASSYRGSGGANEQFF
TRBV12-3/TRBV12-4,TRBJ2-6,CASNDPSGSSGANVLTF
TRBV7-9,TRBJ1-1,CASRQPGQTNTEAFF
TRBV7-9,TRBJ2-5,CASSFSKPGIKETQYF
TRBV7-6,TRBJ1-1,CASSLAPGTLGTEAFF
TRBV4-3,TRBJ2-7,CASSQGRGDPYEQYF
TRBV13,TRBJ2-2,CASSSLRTGNTGELFF
TRBV28,TRBJ2-5,CASSFGRTSGFQETQYF
TRBV30,TRBJ2-2,CAWSSSGVDTGELFF
TRBV12-3/TRBV12-4,TRBJ1-5,CASSLGDYNQPQHF
TRBV20-1,TRBJ2-7,CSARVSGRELEQYF
TRBV28,TRBJ2-2,CASSLDRPTGELFF
TRBV29-1,TRBJ2-7,CSVSDKNYEQYF
TRBV29-1,TRBJ2-3,CSVYLAGGVTDTQYF
TRBV28,TRBJ1-2,CASRQQGDYGYTF
TRBV21-1,TRBJ2-1,CASNLWGWRNYNEQFF
TRBV19,TRBJ2-5,CASSFPGVAETQYF
TRBV27,TRBJ1-1,CASSLFAQALNTEAFF
TRBV6-5,TRBJ2-1,CASSYAGGLNNEQFF
TRBV7-9,TRBJ2-1,CASSLADRSSYNEQFF